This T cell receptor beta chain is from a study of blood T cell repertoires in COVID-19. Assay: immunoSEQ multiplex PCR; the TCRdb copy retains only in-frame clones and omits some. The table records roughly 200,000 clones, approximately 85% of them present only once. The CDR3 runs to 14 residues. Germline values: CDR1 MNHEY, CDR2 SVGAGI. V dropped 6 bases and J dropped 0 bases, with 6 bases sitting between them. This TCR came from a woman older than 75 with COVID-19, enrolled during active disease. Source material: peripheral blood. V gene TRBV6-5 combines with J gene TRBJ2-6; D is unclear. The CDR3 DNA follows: TGTGCCAGCAGGCAGGTCTCTGGGGCCAACGTCCTGACTTTC. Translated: CASRQVSGANVLTF.